A single sample is the source of the 27 T cell receptor beta chains below, sequenced in a study of early T cells in non-severe SARS-CoV-2 infection. Via MiXCR, TCRdb re-called the 5' RACE reads, giving one row per CDR3 protein. The sample records some 89,000 distinct CDR3 sequences, roughly 9.6% being singletons. This sample comprised whole blood, obtained at baseline. These receptors came from an adult who was a healthcare worker with PCR-confirmed SARS-CoV-2 infection or an uninfected control (not recorded which).

This clonotype was observed at least ten times. This sequence joins TRBV20-1 and TRBJ2-1; either TRBD1 or TRBD2 may supply D (5 bases each). This CDR3 is 16 amino acids long. CDR1 DFQATT and CDR2 SNEGSKA come from the germline V gene (reference sequence). The V end lost 2 bases, the J end lost 3 bases, and 17 bases lay between the germline ends. The CDR3 nucleotides are TGCAGTGCTAGAAAGGTGGGGGACGGGGACTACAATGAGCAGTTCTTC. Translation: CSARKVGDGDYNEQFF.

This clonotype has only a few counts. V gene TRBV19 combines with J gene TRBJ1-2; D might be TRBD1 (5 bases). The CDR3 extends over 13 amino acids. CDR1 is LNHDA and CDR2 is SQIVND in the germline V gene (reference sequence). V shed 7 bases and J shed 4 bases, with 13 bases lying between them. CDR3 nucleotides: TGTGCCAGTAACCCGGGACCGATCTATGGCTACACCTTC. Translated: CASNPGPIYGYTF.

Many counts were recorded for this clonotype. The chain combines TRBV19 with TRBJ1-4; no clear D gene. CDR1 is LNHDA, CDR2 SQIVND, per germline (reference sequence). This CDR3 is 15 amino acids long. The V end was cut by 5 bases, the J end by 4 bases, with 14 bases between. The CDR3 loop is CASSSPAAGNEKLFF. CDR3 coding DNA: TGTGCCAGTAGTTCACCAGCCGCGGGTAATGAAAAACTGTTTTTT.

Only a few counts were recorded for this clonotype. The V and J genes are TRBV5-1 and TRBJ1-5, with TRBD1 matching 8 bases. After removal of 3 bases from V and 3 bases from J, the junction contained 2 bases not matched to a gene. The CDR3 contains 14 residues. Germline V gene sequence: CDR1 SGHRS, CDR2 YFSETQ. As DNA, the CDR3 is TGCGCCAGCAGCTGGACAGGGAACAATCAGCCCCAGCATTTT. Translated, it gives CASSWTGNNQPQHF.

V gene TRBV9 combines with J gene TRBJ1-2; D perhaps matches TRBD1 (5 bases). Germline CDR1 SGDLS, CDR2 YYNGEE. The CDR3 loop spans 13 amino acids. V was trimmed by 0 bases and J by 6 bases, leaving 9 bases between them. The CDR3 reads CASSVGQTDGYTF. Written as DNA, the CDR3 is TGTGCCAGCAGCGTAGGACAGACGGATGGCTACACCTTC. Full variable domain (missing parts from reference TRBV9 and TRBJ1-2): DSGVTQTPKHLITATGQRVTLRCSPRSGDLSVYWYQQSLDQGLQFLIQYYNGEERAKGNILERFSAQQFPDLHSELNLSSLELGDSALYFCASSVGQTDGYTFGSGTRLTVV.

This rearrangement joins TRBV20-1 to TRBJ1-4, with TRBD1 as a possible D gene (5 bases). This CDR3 has 15 residues. V shed 4 bases and J shed 5 bases, with 17 bases lying between them. Germline V gene lookup returns CDR1 DFQATT and CDR2 SNEGSKA (reference sequence). The CDR3 protein is CSAIKAGRANEKLFF. The CDR3 DNA reads as TGCAGTGCTATTAAAGCAGGCAGGGCGAATGAAAAACTGTTTTTT.

This clonotype came up many times. The gene calls are TRBV10-3 and TRBJ2-1, with 10 bases matching TRBD1. CDR1 and CDR2 (germline): ENHRY, SYGVKD. J was trimmed by 10 bases and V by 8 bases; bases with no gene match: 17. The length of the CDR3 is 16 residues. CDR3 amino acids: CAISDLRQGAAREQFF. The CDR3 bases are TGTGCCATCTCGGACTTGAGACAGGGGGCAGCAAGGGAGCAGTTCTTC.

This clonotype was recorded a few times. CDR3 sequence: CASIDRGSTEAFF. The CDR3 nucleotides read TGTGCCAGCATCGACAGGGGTAGTACTGAAGCTTTCTTT. This chain links TRBV12-3 or TRBV12-4 with TRBJ1-1, with 8 bases aligning to TRBD1. The CDR3 spans 13 residues. V lost 7 bases, J lost 5 bases, and 6 bases stayed unmatched.

The CDR3 nucleotides are TGTGCCAGCAGCTTAGGACAGGATCTTGGAAACACCATATATTTT. Translating gives CASSLGQDLGNTIYF. J is TRBJ1-3 and V is TRBV11-2; D may be TRBD1 (6 bases). Per the germline V gene, CDR1 is SGHAT and CDR2 is FQNNGV. CDR3 length: 15 residues. Trimming stripped 1 base from V and 3 bases from J, with 10 bases between.

V is TRBV21-1 and J is TRBJ2-1. TRBV21-1 is recorded as a pseudogene. The CDR3 has 16 residues. CDR3: CASSTSAEYYNNEQFF. The CDR3 nucleotides read TGTGCCAGCAGCACGTCCGCAGAATACTATAACAATGAGCAGTTCTTC.

A few counts support this clonotype. This sequence joins TRBV14 and TRBJ1-2; possible D gene TRBD1, 6 bases. Germline CDR1 SGHDN, CDR2 FVKESK. The CDR3 covers 14 residues. V lost 2 bases, J lost 1 base, and 8 bases lay in between. CDR3 loop: CASSQRGLNYGYTF. CDR3 sequence (DNA): TGTGCCAGCAGCCAACGGGGGCTTAACTATGGCTACACCTTC.

The chain recombines TRBV5-4 with TRBJ1-1; D is unresolved. The V and J ends lost 3 bases and 6 bases respectively, with 15 bases between them. CDR3 size: 14 residues. Looked up from germline, CDR1 is SGHNT and CDR2 is YYREEE (reference sequence). The CDR3 protein is CASSYRGGDPEAFF. The CDR3 DNA follows: TGTGCCAGCAGCTATCGGGGAGGAGATCCTGAAGCTTTCTTT.

The CDR3 loop is CASSRVDRTLLLPYGYTF. In DNA form, the CDR3 reads TGTGCCAGCAGCCGAGTGGACAGGACCTTACTACTTCCCTATGGCTACACCTTC. The V and J genes are TRBV5-6 and TRBJ1-2, with 7 bases aligning to TRBD1. With V trimmed by 4 bases and J by 4 bases, 19 bases remained unmatched. Germline values: CDR1 SGHDT, CDR2 YYEEEE. The CDR3 sequence is 18 residues long. Full variable domain (outside the CDR3, taken from reference TRBV5-6 and TRBJ1-2): DAGVTQSPTHLIKTRGQQVTLRCSPKSGHDTVSWYQQALGQGPQFIFQYYEEEERQRGNFPDRFSGHQFPNYSSELNVNALLLGDSALYLCASSRVDRTLLLPYGYTFGSGTRLTVV.

The J gene is TRBJ1-3, the V gene TRBV10-3; TRBD1 agrees at 7 bases. There are 18 residues in the CDR3. Germline CDR1 reads ENHRY; CDR2 reads SYGVKD. The trim removed 6 bases at V and 0 bases at J, leaving 14 bases unmatched. The CDR3 DNA sequence: TGTGCCATCAGGGCTATCCGGGACAGCTTCCACTCTGGAAACACCATATATTTT. Translating it yields CAIRAIRDSFHSGNTIYF.

This clonotype has just a few counts. The rearrangement links TRBV6-1 to TRBJ1-5; D is uncertain. V dropped 10 bases and J dropped 7 bases, with 20 bases sitting between them. The CDR3 is made up of 14 amino acids. Germline V gives CDR1 MNHNS, CDR2 SASEGT. This chain's CDR3 is CATSWEGLAQPQHF. DNA of the CDR3: TGTGCCACTTCATGGGAGGGTCTGGCGCAGCCCCAGCATTTT.

This clonotype came up a few times. The chain couples TRBV5-1 to TRBJ2-4, with 8 bases that match TRBD1. The CDR3 length is 13 residues. Losses at the gene ends were 0 bases for V and 11 bases for J; bases not matched to a gene: 4. The germline gives CDR1 SGHRS, CDR2 YFSETQ. The CDR3 protein is CASSLGQGAVQYF. For the CDR3, the DNA is TGCGCCAGCAGCTTGGGCCAGGGGGCGGTTCAGTACTTC.

The rearrangement joins TRBV6-6 to TRBJ2-5; the match to TRBD2 covers 8 bases. Germline V lookup: CDR1 MNHNY, CDR2 SVGAGI (reference sequence). J gave up 1 base and V 2 bases, and 6 bases lay outside the gene matches. This CDR3 contains 16 residues. The CDR3 DNA sequence: TGTGCCAGCAGTTACCCTGCGCTAGCGGGCCAAGAGACCCAGTACTTC. This encodes CASSYPALAGQETQYF.

This clonotype was observed at least ten times. The rearrangement joins TRBV6-6 to TRBJ2-7, with 8 positions matching TRBD1. The junction had 8 bases not matched to a gene; V was cut back by 6 bases and J by 1 base. Germline CDR1 MNHNY, CDR2 SVGAGI (reference sequence). This CDR3 has 15 amino acids. The CDR3 spells CASRPQDRESYEQYF. CDR3 DNA sequence: TGTGCCAGCAGGCCCCAGGACAGGGAGTCCTACGAGCAGTACTTC.

This clonotype was counted ten times or more. The chain employs TRBV5-1 and TRBJ2-3, with unresolved D. V lost 1 base and J 0 bases, leaving 12 bases between the germline ends. Per the germline V gene, CDR1 is SGHRS and CDR2 is YFSETQ. CDR3 size: 16 residues. CDR3 residues: CASSLMADPSTDTQYF. CDR3 DNA sequence: TGCGCCAGCAGCTTGATGGCGGACCCCAGCACAGATACGCAGTATTTT.

The chain carries TRBV2 and TRBJ2-7; perhaps TRBD1 as D (6 bases). This CDR3 comprises 13 residues. Between the trimmed V and J ends, which lost 6 bases and 1 base, there was a span of 10 bases. Germline V gives CDR1 SNHLY, CDR2 FYNNEI. The CDR3 DNA follows: TGTGCCAGCAGAGGGGACAATTCCTACGAGCAGTACTTC. This sequence encodes CASRGDNSYEQYF.

This clonotype ranks as medium-sized. V usage is TRBV7-9 and J usage is TRBJ1-2; D unresolved. Germline lookup yields CDR1 SEHNR and CDR2 FQNEAQ (reference sequence). V lost 3 bases, J lost 8 bases, and 13 bases lay in between. This CDR3 spans 13 amino acids. This CDR3 is CASSFGEGGGYTF. DNA for the CDR3: TGTGCCAGCAGCTTTGGCGAGGGCGGCGGCTACACCTTC.

In this sample, this clonotype turned up many times. V and J are TRBV5-4 and TRBJ2-7; 8 nucleotides match TRBD2. Germline V gives CDR1 SGHNT, CDR2 YYREEE (reference sequence). With V trimmed by 1 base and J by 1 base, 10 bases remained unmatched. This CDR3 is 17 amino acids long. The CDR3 loop reads CASSLSVSSGLSYEQYF. The DNA of the CDR3 is TGTGCCAGCAGCTTGAGTGTGTCTAGCGGGTTATCCTACGAGCAGTACTTC.

V usage is TRBV9 and J usage is TRBJ2-1; D remains ambiguous. Trimming shortened V by 4 bases and J by 8 bases, and 34 bases separated the two germline ends. The CDR3 length is 20 residues. The V gene's germline CDR1 is SGDLS and CDR2 YYNGEE. DNA of the CDR3: TGTGCCAGCAGCCCAAATATCCCAAGTTTGACTTTAGATAAGGAAGATGAGCAGTTCTTC. The encoded protein is CASSPNIPSLTLDKEDEQFF. Complete variable domain (other parts from reference TRBV9 and TRBJ2-1): DSGVTQTPKHLITATGQRVTLRCSPRSGDLSVYWYQQSLDQGLQFLIQYYNGEERAKGNILERFSAQQFPDLHSELNLSSLELGDSALYFCASSPNIPSLTLDKEDEQFFGPGTRLTVL.

This clonotype was seen a few times. This chain connects TRBV29-1 to TRBJ1-2, with 7 bases lining up with TRBD1. Germline V lookup: CDR1 SQVTM, CDR2 ANQGSEA. This CDR3 region has 12 residues. Trimming at V came to 4 bases and at J to 4 bases, leaving 3 bases not matched to a gene. The CDR3 DNA is TGCAGCGTTGCGGGACAGACCTATGGCTACACCTTC. Translated: CSVAGQTYGYTF. Based on the CDR3 plus reference TRBV29-1 and TRBJ1-2, the full variable domain is SAVISQKPSRDICQRGTSLTIQCQVDSQVTMMFWYRQQPGQSLTLIATANQGSEATYESGFVIDKFPISRPNLTFSTLTVSNMSPEDSSIYLCSVAGQTYGYTFGSGTRLTVV.

At least ten counts were recorded for this clonotype. The chain combines TRBV20-1 with TRBJ1-3; 7 bases agree with TRBD1. Trimming at V came to 5 bases and at J to 1 base, leaving 5 bases not matched to a gene. From germline, CDR1 is DFQATT and CDR2 SNEGSKA (reference sequence). The CDR3 runs 14 residues. The CDR3 DNA reads TGCAGTGCTCCCAAGACAGGGTCTGGAAACACCATATATTTT. Protein sequence: CSAPKTGSGNTIYF.

This clonotype has more than one count but fewer than ten. The V gene is TRBV23-1, the J gene TRBJ2-3, with a tentative D call TRBD2 (6 bases). TRBV23-1 is flagged as an ORF with uncertain function. The CDR3 has 16 residues. Trimming took off 2 bases at V and 1 base at J, with 13 bases between the two ends. The CDR3 protein is CASSQIKPSGTDTQYF. The CDR3 DNA follows: TGCGCCAGCAGTCAAATTAAGCCTAGCGGCACAGATACGCAGTATTTT.

This clonotype was found a few times. The gene calls are TRBV20-1 and TRBJ2-7, with a possible D match to TRBD2 (6 bases). V lost 0 bases, J lost 4 bases, and 22 bases lay in between. CDR1 is DFQATT, CDR2 SNEGSKA, per germline (reference sequence). This CDR3 is 17 amino acids long. As DNA, the CDR3 is TGCAGTGCTAGAGACCCCGCAGCGGGTGACGGGAAGTACGAGCAGTACTTC. Its translation: CSARDPAAGDGKYEQYF.